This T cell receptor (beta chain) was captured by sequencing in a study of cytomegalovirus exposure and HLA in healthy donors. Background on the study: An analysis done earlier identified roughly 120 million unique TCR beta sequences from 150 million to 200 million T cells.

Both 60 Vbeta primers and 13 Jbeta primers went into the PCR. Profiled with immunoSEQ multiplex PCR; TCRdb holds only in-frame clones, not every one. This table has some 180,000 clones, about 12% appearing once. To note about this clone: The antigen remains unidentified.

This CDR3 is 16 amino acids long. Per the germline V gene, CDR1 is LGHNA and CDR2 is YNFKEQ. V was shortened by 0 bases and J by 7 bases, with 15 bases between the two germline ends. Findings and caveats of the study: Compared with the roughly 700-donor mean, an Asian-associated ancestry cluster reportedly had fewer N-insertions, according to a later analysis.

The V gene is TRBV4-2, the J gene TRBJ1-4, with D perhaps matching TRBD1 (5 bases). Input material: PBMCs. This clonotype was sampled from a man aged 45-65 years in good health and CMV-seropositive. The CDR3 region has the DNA TGTGCCAGCAGCCAAGATCGGGGAGGGGTGGTTGAAAAACTGTTTTTT. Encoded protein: CASSQDRGGVVEKLFF.